The 18 T cell receptor beta chains given below trace back to one sample, sequenced in a study of Graves' ophthalmopathy and Graves' hyperthyroidism. The sequenced template was RNA, covering the TCR beta CDR3 region. The first round was an RT-PCR with HTBI primers, and the second round was a multiplex PCR. TCRdb ran MiXCR on the multiplex PCR reads and lists one entry per CDR3 protein. The table shows hundreds of thousands of distinct CDR3 sequences, with around a fifth occurring only once. The sequenced sample was peripheral blood. The receptors come from a woman between 18 and 30 years old with stable Graves' hyperthyroidism. Some clones in this sample may be carry-over from other donors' samples.

This clonotype was seen repeatedly, ten times or more. The V call is TRBV13, the J call TRBJ2-2; tentative D call: TRBD2 (6 bases). The CDR3 is 16 amino acids. Germline CDR1 reads PRHDT; CDR2 reads FYEKMQ (reference sequence). Trimming stripped 1 base from V and 5 bases from J, with 14 bases between. The CDR3 nucleotides are TGTGCCAGCAGCTTAGCCCGGGTGGAGGGGACCGGGGAGCTGTTTTTT. Protein sequence: CASSLARVEGTGELFF. The full variable domain, its missing parts supplied by reference TRBV13 and TRBJ2-2, is AAGVIQSPRHLIKEKRETATLKCYPIPRHDTVYWYQQGPGQDPQFLISFYEKMQSDKGSIPDRFSAQQFSDYHSELNMSSLELGDSALYFCASSLARVEGTGELFFGEGSRLTVL.

The chain has TRBV5-2 and TRBJ1-2; TRBD1 is taken as the D call from the table, unchecked against the DNA. TRBV5-2 has pseudogene status. There are 21 residues in the CDR3. The CDR3 reads CASKKGANTGEGWRPFYGYTF. As DNA, the CDR3 is TGTGCCAGCAAGAAGGGGGCGAACACCGGGGAGGGCTGGAGGCCTTTCTATGGCTACACCTTC.

At least ten counts were recorded for this clonotype. The chain uses TRBV4-1 and TRBJ1-5; maybe TRBD1 (6 bases). Between the trimmed V and J ends, which lost 2 bases and 2 bases, there was a span of 22 bases. CDR3 length: 19 amino acids. Germline V CDR1 and CDR2: MGHRA, YSYEKL. The CDR3: CASSQRTQGKDSGNQPQHF. The CDR3 coding sequence is TGCGCCAGCAGCCAAAGAACGCAGGGGAAGGATAGCGGCAATCAGCCCCAGCATTTT.

The chain links TRBV20-1 to TRBJ2-4, with 7 bases lining up with TRBD1. The CDR3 sequence is 15 residues long. V gave up 4 bases and J gave up 0 bases; unmatched junction bases: 6. Germline V gene lookup returns CDR1 DFQATT and CDR2 SNEGSKA (reference sequence). The CDR3 DNA reads TGCAGTGCTACCCGGGACAGCCTAGCCAAAAACATTCAGTACTTC. Its protein is CSATRDSLAKNIQYF.

This clonotype was seen repeatedly, ten times or more. CDR3: CASSYAGQRDYEQYF. The CDR3 DNA sequence: TGTGCCAGCAGTTACGCGGGACAGAGGGACTACGAGCAGTACTTC. The chain recombines TRBV6-2 or TRBV6-3 with TRBJ2-7, with a weak D call TRBD1 (7 bases). The CDR3 consists of 15 residues. Germline CDR1 reads MNHEY; CDR2 reads SVGEGT. The V gene lost 2 bases and the J gene lost 3 bases, with 14 bases spanning the gap.

The table lists this clonotype with many counts. The chain recombines TRBV6-5 with TRBJ2-2, with TRBD1 identical over 7 bases. The CDR3 loop spans 13 amino acids. V lost 3 bases to trimming and J lost 8 bases; unmatched junction nucleotides: 3. CDR1 is MNHEY, CDR2 SVGAGI, per germline. CDR3 sequence reads: CASSYQGEGELFF. The CDR3 DNA sequence: TGTGCCAGCAGTTATCAGGGGGAAGGGGAGCTGTTTTTT.

In this sample, this clonotype turned up many times. The chain recombines TRBV11-1 with TRBJ2-7; tentative D call: TRBD1 (6 bases). Germline CDR1 reads SGHAT; CDR2 reads FQDESV (reference sequence). Deletions cut 4 bases from V and 2 bases from J, with 21 bases between. The CDR3 runs 17 residues. The CDR3 loop is CASSSPGSWGTPYEQYF. CDR3 coding DNA: TGTGCCAGCAGCTCACCCGGGTCGTGGGGGACACCCTACGAGCAGTACTTC. Combining the CDR3 with reference TRBV11-1 and TRBJ2-7 gives the whole variable domain EAEVAQSPRYKITEKSQAVAFWCDPISGHATLYWYRQILGQGPELLVQFQDESVVDDSQLPKDRFSAERLKGVDSTLKIQPAELGDSAMYLCASSSPGSWGTPYEQYFGPGTRLTVT.

The J gene is TRBJ2-7, the V gene TRBV12-3 or TRBV12-4, with 8 bases lining up with TRBD1. V dropped 7 bases and J dropped 6; count of bases not matched to a gene: 17. The CDR3 loop spans 16 amino acids. The CDR3 region is CASTAQGALLGGEQYF. The CDR3, as DNA: TGTGCCAGCACCGCGCAGGGGGCTCTATTGGGGGGCGAGCAGTACTTC.

This clonotype was seen ten or more times. This chain links TRBV28 with TRBJ1-1; D is ambiguous. The CDR3 loop spans 14 amino acids. The ends were cut back, 5 bases at V and 1 base at J, with 11 bases in the middle. Germline V gene lookup returns CDR1 MDHEN and CDR2 SYDVKM. In DNA form, the CDR3 reads TGTGCCAGCAGTCCTCATGGAGCGAACACTGAAGCTTTCTTT. This encodes CASSPHGANTEAFF.

This clonotype was seen at least ten times. The rearrangement links TRBV2 to TRBJ1-1, with 7 bases matching TRBD1. The CDR3 extends over 14 amino acids. V lost 3 bases, J lost 7 bases, and 8 bases stayed unmatched. CDR1 and CDR2 (germline): SNHLY, FYNNEI. This CDR3 is CASSDGTAINEAFF. The CDR3 nucleotides are TGTGCCAGCAGTGACGGGACAGCCATAAATGAAGCTTTCTTT.

The CDR3 bases are TGTGCCACCAGCAGAGATATTCTAGAGACCCAGTACTTC. Amino acid sequence: CATSRDILETQYF. The chain employs TRBV15 and TRBJ2-5; no reliable D call. There are 13 residues in the CDR3. CDR1 LNHNV and CDR2 YYDKDF come from the germline V gene (reference sequence). V dropped 0 bases and J dropped 4 bases, with 6 bases sitting between them. The variable domain in full, completed from reference TRBV15 and TRBJ2-5, reads DAMVIQNPRYQVTQFGKPVTLSCSQTLNHNVMYWYQQKSSQAPKLLFHYYDKDFNNEADTPDNFQSRRPNTSFCFLDIRSPGLGDTAMYLCATSRDILETQYFGPGTRLLVL.

This clonotype was observed many times. The V gene is TRBV7-2, the J gene TRBJ2-4; D may be TRBD1 or TRBD2 (6 bases each). Per the germline V gene, CDR1 is SGHTA and CDR2 is FQGNSA. This CDR3 spans 17 amino acids. The V end was cut by 8 bases, the J end by 0 bases, with 20 bases between. DNA for the CDR3: TGTGCCAGCCAGGGAGGAGGGGGAGAATTAGCCAAAAACATTCAGTACTTC. This encodes CASQGGGGELAKNIQYF.

The genes are TRBV6-1 and TRBJ2-7, with a possible D match to TRBD2 (5 bases). The CDR3 has 13 amino acids. Trimming shortened V by 2 bases and J by 6 bases, and 11 bases separated the two germline ends. Germline CDR1 is MNHNS and CDR2 is SASEGT. Here the CDR3 reads CASSEYIRGEQYF. The CDR3 coding sequence is TGTGCCAGCAGTGAATATATACGGGGCGAGCAGTACTTC.

The CDR3: CASSGGQESEKLFF. As DNA, the CDR3 is TGTGCCAGCAGTGGGGGACAGGAAAGTGAAAAACTGTTTTTT. The chain employs TRBV2 and TRBJ1-4; 8 nucleotides match TRBD1. In germline, CDR1 is SNHLY, CDR2 FYNNEI. CDR3 length: 14 residues. J was trimmed by 7 bases and V by 4 bases; bases with no gene match: 5.

Many counts were recorded for this clonotype. The chain recombines TRBV28 with TRBJ2-5; a possible D gene is TRBD1 (5 bases). Germline CDR1 reads MDHEN; CDR2 reads SYDVKM. Trimming shortened V by 2 bases and J by 5 bases, and 21 bases separated the two germline ends. There are 17 residues in the CDR3. The CDR3 here is CASSLIFQGRLRETQYF. The CDR3 DNA is TGTGCCAGCAGTTTAATTTTCCAGGGAAGGTTGAGGGAGACCCAGTACTTC.

This clonotype was seen repeatedly, ten times or more. The CDR3 loop reads CASSAGPSFYEQYF. The CDR3 DNA is TGTGCCAGTAGTGCGGGACCGTCCTTCTACGAGCAGTACTTC. The rearrangement uses TRBV19 and TRBJ2-7, with D tentatively TRBD2 (6 bases). The CDR3 consists of 14 residues. Germline CDR1 LNHDA, CDR2 SQIVND (reference sequence). Between the trimmed V and J ends, which lost 5 bases and 3 bases, there was a span of 14 bases.

This clonotype was seen a handful of times. This chain uses TRBV11-2 with TRBJ1-1; 7 bases fit TRBD1. The V gene end was trimmed by 1 base and the J gene end by 1 base; junction bases not matched to a gene: 3. This CDR3 is 15 amino acids long. Per the germline V gene, CDR1 is SGHAT and CDR2 is FQNNGV. The DNA for the CDR3 is TGTGCCAGCAGCTTAGTGGGACAGAGGAACACTGAAGCTTTCTTT. Protein sequence: CASSLVGQRNTEAFF.

The sample holds a few counts of this clonotype. The rearrangement links TRBV6-5 to TRBJ2-7, with D possibly TRBD2 on 6 matching bases. The CDR3 spans 16 residues. Per germline, CDR1 MNHEY and CDR2 SVGAGI. V lost 0 bases, J lost 7 bases, and 19 bases lay in between. The CDR3 region has the DNA TGTGCCAGCAGTTACTCGGAGCCGGGAGATGCCGGGGAGCAGTACTTC. Amino acids: CASSYSEPGDAGEQYF.